The source of this T cell receptor beta chain is a study of patients and donors after allogeneic stem cell transplantation. TCRdb analysed the RT-PCR reads with MiXCR anew, one entry per CDR3 protein. The data show some 150,000 distinct CDR3 sequences, about 40% seen once. The CDR3 has 15 amino acids. Per the germline V gene, CDR1 is MDHEN and CDR2 is SYDVKM. Trimming took off 8 bases at V and 9 bases at J, with 20 bases between the two ends. Specimen: blood, either unsorted or a sorted T cell fraction (not recorded which). This receptor was obtained from a human donor who was either an allogeneic HSCT recipient or a stem cell or donor lymphocyte infusion donor (not recorded which). It is not recorded whose cells these are; they may come from a transplant donor. The chain combines TRBV28 with TRBJ1-6; possible D gene TRBD1, 5 bases. CDR3 sequence (DNA): TGTGCCAGCCTGGGTGGCGGGCCAGGGCTTTCACCCCTCCACTTT. Its translation is CASLGGGPGLSPLHF. Based on the CDR3 plus reference TRBV28 and TRBJ1-6, the full variable domain is DVKVTQSSRYLVKRTGEKVFLECVQDMDHENMFWYRQDPGLGLRLIYFSYDVKMKEKGDIPEGYSVSREKKERFSLILESASTNQTSMYLCASLGGGPGLSPLHFGNGTRLTVT.